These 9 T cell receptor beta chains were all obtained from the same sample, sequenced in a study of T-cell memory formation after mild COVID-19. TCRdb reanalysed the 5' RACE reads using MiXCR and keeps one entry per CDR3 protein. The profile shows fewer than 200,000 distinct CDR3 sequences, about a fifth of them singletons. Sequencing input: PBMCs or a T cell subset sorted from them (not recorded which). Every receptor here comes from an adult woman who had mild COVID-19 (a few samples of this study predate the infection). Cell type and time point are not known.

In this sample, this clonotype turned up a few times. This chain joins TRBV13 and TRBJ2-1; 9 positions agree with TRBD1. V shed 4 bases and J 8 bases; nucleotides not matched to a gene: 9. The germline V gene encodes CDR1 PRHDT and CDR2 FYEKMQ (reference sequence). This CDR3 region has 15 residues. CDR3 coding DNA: TGTGCCAGCAGCTCAAGCGGGACAGGGAAGTATGAGCAGTTCTTC. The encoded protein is CASSSSGTGKYEQFF. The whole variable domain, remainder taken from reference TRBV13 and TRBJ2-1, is AAGVIQSPRHLIKEKRETATLKCYPIPRHDTVYWYQQGPGQDPQFLISFYEKMQSDKGSIPDRFSAQQFSDYHSELNMSSLELGDSALYFCASSSSGTGKYEQFFGPGTRLTVL.

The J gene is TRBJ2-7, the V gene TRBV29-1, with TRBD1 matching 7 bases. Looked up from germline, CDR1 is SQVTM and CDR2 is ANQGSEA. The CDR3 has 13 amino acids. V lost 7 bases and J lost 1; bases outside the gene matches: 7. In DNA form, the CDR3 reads TGCAGCGCAATGACAGGGCTTTCCTACGAGCAGTACTTC. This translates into CSAMTGLSYEQYF.

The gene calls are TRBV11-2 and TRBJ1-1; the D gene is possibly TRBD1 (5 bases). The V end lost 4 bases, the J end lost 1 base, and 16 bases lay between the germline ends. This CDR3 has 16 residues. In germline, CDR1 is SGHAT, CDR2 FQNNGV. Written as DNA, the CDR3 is TGTGCCAGCAGCTCTTATTCGGGGCAGACGAACACTGAAGCTTTCTTT. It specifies CASSSYSGQTNTEAFF.

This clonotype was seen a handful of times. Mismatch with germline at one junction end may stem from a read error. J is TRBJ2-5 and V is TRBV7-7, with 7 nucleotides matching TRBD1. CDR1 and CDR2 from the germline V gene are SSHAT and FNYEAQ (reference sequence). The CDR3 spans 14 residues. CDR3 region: CASSSSRGQETQYF. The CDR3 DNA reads TGTGCTAGCAGCTCCAGCAGGGGGCAAGAGACCCAGTACTTC.

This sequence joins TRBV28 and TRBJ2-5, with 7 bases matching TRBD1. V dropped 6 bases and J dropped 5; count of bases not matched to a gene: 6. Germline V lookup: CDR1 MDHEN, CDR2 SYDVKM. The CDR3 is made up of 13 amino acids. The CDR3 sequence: CASRGQPLETQYF. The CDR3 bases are TGTGCCAGCAGGGGACAGCCCCTCGAGACCCAGTACTTC.

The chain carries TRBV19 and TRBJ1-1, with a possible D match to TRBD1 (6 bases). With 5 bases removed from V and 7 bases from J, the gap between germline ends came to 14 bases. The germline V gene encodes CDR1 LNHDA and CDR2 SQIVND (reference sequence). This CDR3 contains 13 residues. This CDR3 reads CASSARTVLEAFF. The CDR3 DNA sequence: TGTGCCAGTAGTGCTAGGACAGTCCTTGAAGCTTTCTTT.

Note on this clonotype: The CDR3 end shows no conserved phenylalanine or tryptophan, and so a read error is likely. DNA for the CDR3: TGTGCCAGCAGCGCACTCTCAGGGGCAGGGGCCAACGTCCTGACTGTC. Its protein product is CASSALSGAGANVLTV. The V call is TRBV9, the J call TRBJ2-6; possible D gene TRBD1, 6 bases. Per the germline V gene, CDR1 is SGDLS and CDR2 is YYNGEE. V lost 3 bases, J lost 4 bases, and 14 bases lay in between. The CDR3 extends over 16 amino acids.

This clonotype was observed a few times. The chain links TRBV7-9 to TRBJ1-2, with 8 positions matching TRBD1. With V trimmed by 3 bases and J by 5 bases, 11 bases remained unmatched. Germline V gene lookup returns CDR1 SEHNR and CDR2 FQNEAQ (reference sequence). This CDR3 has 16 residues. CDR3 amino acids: CASSFGGTGHIYGYTF. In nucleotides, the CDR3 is TGTGCCAGCAGCTTTGGAGGGACAGGCCACATATATGGCTACACCTTC.

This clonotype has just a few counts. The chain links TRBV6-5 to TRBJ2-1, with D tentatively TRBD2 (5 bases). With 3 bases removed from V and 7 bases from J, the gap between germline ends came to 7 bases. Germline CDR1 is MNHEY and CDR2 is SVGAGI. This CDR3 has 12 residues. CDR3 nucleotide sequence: TGTGCCAGCAGTTATCGAGGGAATGAGCAGTTCTTC. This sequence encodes CASSYRGNEQFF.